This T cell receptor beta chain was captured in a study of T-cell reconstitution after alpha-beta-depleted transplantation in children. Study-level results: Reportedly, roughly two months post-transplant, alpha-beta T cells arose from several hundred expanded graft clones. Diversity of TCRbeta at day 60 was high in some patients, arising from surviving recipient T cells and thymic progenitors.

Trimming removed 3 bases from V and 0 bases from J, with 8 bases in between. Germline loops: CDR1 SNHLY, CDR2 FYNNEI. The CDR3 is 14 residues long. This clonotype was picked up a small number of times. The target antigen is unknown. Researchers prepared the TCRbeta library using unique molecular identifiers, the study reports. One entry per CDR3 protein results from TCRdb running MiXCR on the PCR reads. The data show 250,000 to 400,000 distinct CDR3 sequences, with around 25% seen just once and approximately 9.9% held by the top ten. The material sequenced was PBMCs, mostly from graft donor cells, taken 180 days after TCRalphabeta/CD19-depleted stem cell transplant. This chain joins TRBV2 and TRBJ1-2, with unresolved D. This sequence originates from a male patient younger than 18 who had a stem cell transplant for acute lymphoblastic leukemia, so the T cells may come from the graft donor. Here the CDR3 reads CASSEVGANYGYTF. CDR3 bases: TGTGCCAGCAGTGAGGTGGGAGCTAACTATGGCTACACCTTC. The full variable domain, completed using reference TRBV2 and TRBJ1-2, is EPEVTQTPSHQVTQMGQEVILRCVPISNHLYFYWYRQILGQKVEFLVSFYNNEISEKSEIFDDQFSVERPDGSNFTLKIRSTKLEDSAMYFCASSEVGANYGYTFGSGTRLTVV.